This T cell receptor beta chain was found in a study of shared T cell receptors in the human thymus. TCRdb's copy holds only in-frame clones and misses some; the assay was immunoSEQ multiplex PCR. The data contain approximately 490,000 clones, 75% to 80% of them singletons. The CDR3 is 19 amino acids. V was shortened by 1 base and J by 0 bases, with 19 bases between the two germline ends. Germline loops: CDR1 LGHNA, CDR2 YSLEER. These data also featured in a second study, about human thymus T cells. That study reports: Immunologically healthy infants in Finland undergoing congenital heart defect surgery were the donors. Thymic material originated from resections removed in the course of corrective heart surgery. Thymic and blood repertoires appeared to display a bias in their usage of V and J genes. Reports from related research described highly overlapping thymic repertoires among unrelated individuals.

The chain links TRBV4-3 to TRBJ2-4, with D maybe TRBD2 (6 bases). The sample taken for sequencing was thymocytes. The sequence was collected from a boy in the first two years of life with a congenital heart defect. This CDR3 reads CASSQVVEGTRLAKNIQYF. In DNA, the CDR3 is TGCGCCAGCAGCCAAGTCGTGGAGGGGACCCGACTAGCCAAAAACATTCAGTACTTC.